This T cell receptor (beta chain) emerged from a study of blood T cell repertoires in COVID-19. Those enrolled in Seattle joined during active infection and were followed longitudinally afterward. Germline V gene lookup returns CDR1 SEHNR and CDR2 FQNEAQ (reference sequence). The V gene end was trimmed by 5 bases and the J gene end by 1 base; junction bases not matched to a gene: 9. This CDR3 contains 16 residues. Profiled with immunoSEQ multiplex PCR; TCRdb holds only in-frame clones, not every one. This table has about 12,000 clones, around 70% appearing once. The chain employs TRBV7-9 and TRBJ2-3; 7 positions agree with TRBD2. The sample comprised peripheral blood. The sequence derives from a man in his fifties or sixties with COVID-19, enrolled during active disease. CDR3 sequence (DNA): TGTGCCAGCAGCGGCGGGAGTGCCAGGGGCACAGATACGCAGTATTTT. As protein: CASSGGSARGTDTQYF.